Reported below is one T cell receptor beta chain. Its antigen is still unknown. Clones were sequenced by immunoSEQ multiplex PCR, and TCRdb holds only the in-frame ones, with some missing. Of more than 95,000 clones listed, roughly nine tenths are singletons. The data derive from a study of T cell responses to AZD1222 COVID-19 vaccine. Study-level results: Recipients of AZD1222 seropositive at baseline numbered only 5 to 7. There were vaccine-associated CD4 TCRs across spike, dominant at 160-218 and 743-854.

The V end was cut by 5 bases, the J end by 2 bases, with 14 bases between. Germline CDR1 is SGHTA and CDR2 is FQGNSA. The CDR3 is 15 residues long. This chain connects TRBV7-2 to TRBJ2-3, with D possibly being TRBD2 (6 bases). This TCR was sampled from an adult who received the MenACWY meningococcal vaccine as a control. The sequencing used peripheral blood, collected 28 days after the second dose of the MenACWY control vaccine. CDR3 DNA: TGTGCCAGCAGCCGCGGAGCGGGCATCACAGATACGCAGTATTTT. Protein product: CASSRGAGITDTQYF.